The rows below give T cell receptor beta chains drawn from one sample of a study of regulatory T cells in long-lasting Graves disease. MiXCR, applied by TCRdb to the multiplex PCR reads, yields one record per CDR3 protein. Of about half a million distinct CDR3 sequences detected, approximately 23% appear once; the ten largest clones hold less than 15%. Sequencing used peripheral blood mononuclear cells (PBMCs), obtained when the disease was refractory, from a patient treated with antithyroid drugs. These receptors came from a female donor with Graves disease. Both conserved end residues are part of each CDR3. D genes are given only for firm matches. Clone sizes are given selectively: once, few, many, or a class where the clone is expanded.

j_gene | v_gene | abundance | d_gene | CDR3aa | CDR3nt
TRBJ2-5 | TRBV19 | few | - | CASSIGGPQLETQYF | TGTGCCAGTAGTATAGGTGGGCCACAGCTGGAGACCCAGTACTTC
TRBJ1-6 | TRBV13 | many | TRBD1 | CAVGNGQANSPLHF | TGTGCCGTAGGGAATGGACAGGCGAATTCACCCCTCCACTTT
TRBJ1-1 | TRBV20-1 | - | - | CSAPDGHRPGEAFF | TGCAGTGCCCCAGACGGACACCGGCCAGGTGAAGCTTTCTTT
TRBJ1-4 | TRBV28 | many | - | CASNEIGGDPGKLFF | TGTGCCAGCAACGAGATCGGAGGAGATCCGGGGAAACTGTTTTTT
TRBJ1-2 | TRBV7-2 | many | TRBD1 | CASSFSQGARGYTF | TGTGCCAGCAGCTTTTCACAGGGGGCGCGCGGCTACACCTTC
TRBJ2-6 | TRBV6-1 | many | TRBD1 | CASTRGQGSSGANVLTF | TGTGCCAGCACTCGTGGACAGGGTAGCTCTGGGGCCAACGTCCTGACTTTC
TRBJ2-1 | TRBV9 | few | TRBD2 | CASSTPGLAAYNEQFF | TGTGCCAGCAGCACACCGGGACTAGCGGCTTACAATGAGCAGTTCTTC
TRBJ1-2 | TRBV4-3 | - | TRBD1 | CASSQDYRGSYGYTF | TGCGCCAGCAGCCAAGATTACAGGGGAAGCTATGGCTACACCTTC
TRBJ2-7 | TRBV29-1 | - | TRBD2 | CSVGGLAGGEQYF | TGCAGCGTTGGTGGGCTAGCGGGAGGCGAGCAGTACTTC
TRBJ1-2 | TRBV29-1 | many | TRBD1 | CSVKTGTGDGYTF | TGCAGCGTCAAAACCGGGACAGGGGACGGCTACACCTTC
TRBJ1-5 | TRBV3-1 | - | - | CASSQVQKWGAGNQPQHF | TGTGCCAGCAGCCAAGTGCAAAAATGGGGGGCTGGCAATCAGCCCCAGCATTTT
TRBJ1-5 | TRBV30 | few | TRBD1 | CAASQGENQPQHF | TGTGCCGCCTCACAGGGGGAGAATCAGCCCCAGCATTTT
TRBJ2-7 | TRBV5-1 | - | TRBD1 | CASSRSEGASYEQYF | TGCGCCAGCAGCAGATCCGAGGGGGCATCCTACGAGCAGTACTTC
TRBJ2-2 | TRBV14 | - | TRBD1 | CASSQADRATGELFF | TGTGCCAGCAGCCAAGCGGACAGGGCGACCGGGGAGCTGTTTTTT
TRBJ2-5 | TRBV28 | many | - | CASSSFRETQYF | TGTGCCAGCAGTTCCTTTAGGGAGACCCAGTACTTC
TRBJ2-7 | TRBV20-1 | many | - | CSARDQGGSSYEQYF | TGCAGTGCTAGAGATCAAGGGGGTAGCTCCTACGAGCAGTACTTC
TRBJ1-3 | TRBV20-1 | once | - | CSATRDGDRNTIYF | TGCAGTGCAACCCGGGACGGCGACAGAAACACCATATATTTT
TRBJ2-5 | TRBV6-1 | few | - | CASRESGKETQYF | TGTGCCAGCAGGGAATCCGGCAAAGAGACCCAGTACTTC
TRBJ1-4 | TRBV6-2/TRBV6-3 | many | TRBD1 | CASRKGTGGGKLFF | TGTGCCAGCAGAAAGGGGACAGGAGGGGGGAAACTGTTTTTT
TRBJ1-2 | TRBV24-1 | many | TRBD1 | CATSDPGQTNSYGYTF | TGTGCCACCAGTGACCCGGGACAGACAAACTCCTATGGCTACACCTTC
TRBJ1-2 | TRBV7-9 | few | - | CASSSGAGYGYTF | TGTGCCAGCAGCTCGGGGGCGGGGTATGGCTACACCTTC
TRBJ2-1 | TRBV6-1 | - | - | CASVNPEQFF | TGTGCCAGCGTAAATCCTGAGCAGTTCTTC
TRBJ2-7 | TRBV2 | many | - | CASSKGRGSSYEQYF | TGTGCCAGCAGTAAGGGACGGGGAAGCTCCTACGAGCAGTACTTC
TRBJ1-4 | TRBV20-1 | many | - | CSANTGFNEKLFF | TGCAGTGCCAACACGGGGTTTAATGAAAAACTGTTTTTT
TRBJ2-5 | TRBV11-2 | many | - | CASSLGRDPRGETQYF | TGTGCCAGCAGCTTAGGAAGGGACCCACGGGGAGAGACCCAGTACTTC
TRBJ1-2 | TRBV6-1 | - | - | CASTYRTDYGYTF | TGTGCCAGCACCTATAGAACGGACTATGGCTACACCTTC
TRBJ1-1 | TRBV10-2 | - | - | CASSELYRGTEAFF | TGCGCCAGCAGTGAGCTCTATAGGGGGACTGAAGCTTTCTTT
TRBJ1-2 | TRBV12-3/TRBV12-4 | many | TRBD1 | CASSFEGQGRYGYTF | TGTGCCAGCAGTTTTGAGGGACAGGGCCGCTATGGCTACACCTTC
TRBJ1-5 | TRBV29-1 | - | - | CSVARGGNQPQHF | TGCAGCGTTGCCCGCGGAGGTAATCAGCCCCAGCATTTT
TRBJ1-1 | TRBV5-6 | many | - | CASSRNFGTEAFF | TGTGCCAGCAGCCGTAATTTTGGCACTGAAGCTTTCTTT
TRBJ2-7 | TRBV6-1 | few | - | CASTDLLGWEQYF | TGTGCCAGCACCGACCTACTCGGGTGGGAGCAGTACTTC
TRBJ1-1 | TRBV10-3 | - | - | CAISDRPSGHMNTEAFF | TGTGCCATCAGTGACCGTCCGTCAGGACATATGAACACTGAAGCTTTCTTT
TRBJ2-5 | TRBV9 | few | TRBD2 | CASSVGGGQETQYF | TGTGCCAGCAGCGTAGGGGGGGGGCAAGAGACCCAGTACTTC
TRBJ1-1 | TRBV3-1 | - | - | CASSQEPPGEAFF | TGTGCCAGCAGCCAAGAACCCCCCGGTGAAGCTTTCTTT
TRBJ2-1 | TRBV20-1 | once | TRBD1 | CSARGSQGVSYNEQFF | TGCAGTGCTAGAGGGTCACAGGGGGTATCCTACAATGAGCAGTTCTTC
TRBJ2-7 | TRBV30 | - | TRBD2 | CAWSVQAGVEQYF | TGTGCCTGGAGTGTACAGGCGGGGGTCGAGCAGTACTTC
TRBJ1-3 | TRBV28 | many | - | CASSSAGQSSEGNTIYF | TGTGCCAGCAGCTCCGCAGGGCAAAGCAGTGAAGGAAACACCATATATTTT
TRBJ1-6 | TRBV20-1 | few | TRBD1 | CSARAEGQENSPLHF | TGCAGTGCTAGAGCCGAGGGACAGGAAAATTCACCCCTCCACTTT
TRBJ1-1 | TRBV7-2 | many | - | CASRVTDWSTEAFF | TGTGCCAGCAGAGTAACAGACTGGAGCACTGAAGCTTTCTTT
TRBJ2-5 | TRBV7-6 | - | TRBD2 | CASSPRTSGGARVQYF | TGTGCCAGCAGCCCCAGGACTAGCGGGGGGGCGCGTGTCCAGTACTTC
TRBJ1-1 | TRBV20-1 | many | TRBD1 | CSAREWDRDPNTEAFF | TGCAGTGCTAGAGAATGGGACAGGGATCCGAACACTGAAGCTTTCTTT
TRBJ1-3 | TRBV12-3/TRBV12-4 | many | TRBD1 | CASSRGQARGGNTIYF | TGTGCCAGCAGCAGAGGACAGGCCAGAGGTGGAAACACCATATATTTT
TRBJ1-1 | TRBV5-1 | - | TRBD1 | CASSPTGANTEAFF | TGCGCCAGCAGCCCCACAGGGGCGAACACTGAAGCTTTCTTT
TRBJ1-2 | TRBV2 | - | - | CASSWWGEPYGYTF | TGTGCCAGCAGCTGGTGGGGGGAACCCTATGGCTACACCTTC
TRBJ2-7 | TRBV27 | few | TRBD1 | CASSLMTGGEQYF | TGTGCCAGCAGTTTAATGACAGGGGGCGAGCAGTACTTC
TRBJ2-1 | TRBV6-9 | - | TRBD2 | CANSYFGGRSAAYNEQFF | TGTGCCAACAGTTATTTCGGCGGGAGGTCGGCGGCCTACAATGAGCAGTTCTTC
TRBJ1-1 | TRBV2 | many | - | CAKDLLGSEAFF | TGTGCCAAAGACCTTCTGGGCTCTGAAGCTTTCTTT
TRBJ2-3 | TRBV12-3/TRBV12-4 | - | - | CASTPSNGNTQYF | TGTGCCAGCACTCCCTCGAATGGTAATACGCAGTATTTT
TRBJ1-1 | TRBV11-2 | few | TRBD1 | CASSSQTGGNTEAFF | TGTGCCAGCAGCTCTCAGACAGGGGGGAACACTGAAGCTTTCTTT
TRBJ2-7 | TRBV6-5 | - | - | CASSYSKGNGYEQYF | TGTGCCAGCAGTTACTCGAAAGGGAATGGCTACGAGCAGTACTTC
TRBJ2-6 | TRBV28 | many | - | CASSSIGSSGANVLTF | TGTGCCAGCAGTTCGATTGGAAGCTCTGGGGCCAACGTCCTGACTTTC
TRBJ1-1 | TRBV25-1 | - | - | CASSEWKGQNTEAFF | TGTGCCAGCAGTGAATGGAAGGGACAGAACACTGAAGCTTTCTTT
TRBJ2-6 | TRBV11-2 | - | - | CASSSPEGGRGANVLTF | TGTGCCAGCAGCTCGCCCGAGGGGGGGCGGGGGGCCAACGTCCTGACTTTC
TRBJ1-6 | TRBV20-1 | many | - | CSASVRSNSPLHF | TGCAGTGCTAGCGTCAGGAGTAATTCACCCCTCCACTTT
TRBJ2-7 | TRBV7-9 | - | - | CASNRDSLSEQYF | TGTGCCAGCAACCGGGACTCCCTTTCCGAGCAGTACTTC
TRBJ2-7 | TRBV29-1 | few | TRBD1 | CSVRQGAEQYF | TGCAGCGTTAGACAGGGGGCCGAGCAGTACTTC
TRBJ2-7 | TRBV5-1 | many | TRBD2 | CASSFAGTSDYEQYF | TGCGCCAGCAGCTTCGCCGGGACTAGCGACTACGAGCAGTACTTC
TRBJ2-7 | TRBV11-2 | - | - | CASSSDGEISYEQYF | TGTGCCAGCAGTTCAGACGGGGAGATCTCCTACGAGCAGTACTTC
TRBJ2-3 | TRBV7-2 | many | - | CASSLGLHTDTQYF | TGTGCCAGCAGCTTAGGGCTTCACACAGATACGCAGTATTTT